This T cell receptor (beta chain) was sequenced during a study of OX40 agonist ivuxolimab in advanced cancers. Measured with immunoSEQ multiplex PCR; TCRdb has only the in-frame clones, and not every one. The sample has about 38,000 clones, around four fifths seen once. CDR1 MDHEN and CDR2 SYDVKM come from the germline V gene. The CDR3 contains 15 residues. Sequenced material: CD4+ or CD8+ T cells sorted from blood, taken in a trial of the OX40 agonist ivuxolimab. V gene TRBV28 combines with J gene TRBJ2-5, with 8 nucleotides matching TRBD1. The J call is uncertain, as TRBJ2-7 better fits the DNA end. The sequence was collected from an adult with an advanced solid tumor such as melanoma, head and neck, liver or kidney cancer. CDR3 DNA: TGTGCCAGCAGTCTCCCGTCAGGGGGCGGCTACGAGCAGTACTTC. Translated: CASSLPSGGGYEQYF.